These 19 T cell receptor beta chains share one sample of origin, sequenced in a study of cytomegalovirus exposure and HLA in healthy donors (dated by TCRdb to between 2016 and 2019). Libraries came from the immunoSEQ multiplex PCR assay. The multiplex PCR relied on a mix of 60 forward primers for TCR Vbeta segments and 13 reverse primers for TCR Jbeta segments. TCRdb provides this immuneACCESS table in a form limited to in-frame rearrangements. Some clones are lacking; in checked studies, under half of them reflect an unresolved V gene, and why the rest are absent is not known. For this sample there are about 120,000 clones; about four fifths appear just once. The top ten constitute 1.6% of the sample. Sequencing was carried out using PBMCs. These receptors were obtained from a woman under 30 in good health and CMV-seronegative.

The chain recombines TRBV5-1 with TRBJ1-1; D possibly corresponds to TRBD1 (6 bases). This CDR3 has 16 residues. Germline V lookup: CDR1 SGHRS, CDR2 YFSETQ. With 1 base removed from V and 4 bases from J, the gap between germline ends came to 17 bases. Here the CDR3 reads CASSLRSQGGGTEAFF. As DNA, the CDR3 is TGCGCCAGCAGCTTGAGGTCCCAGGGAGGGGGCACTGAAGCTTTCTTT.

Notes on this clone: Other DNA sequences of this sample code for an identical CDR3. The chain joins TRBV18 to TRBJ1-1; 8 bases map to TRBD1. Trimming took 8 bases from V and 1 from J; bases not matched to a gene: 3. This CDR3 has 13 amino acids. CDR1 KGHSH and CDR2 LQKENI come from the germline V gene. The DNA of the CDR3 is TGTGCCAGCCTCGGGACAGGGAACACTGAAGCTTTCTTT. Its translation is CASLGTGNTEAFF.

The CDR3: CASSRAGDPGWADTQYF. For the CDR3, the DNA is TGTGCCAGCAGCCGAGCGGGGGACCCGGGGTGGGCAGATACGCAGTATTTT. The rearrangement links TRBV7-6 to TRBJ2-3; 8 nucleotides agree with TRBD2. Germline CDR1 reads SGHVS; CDR2 reads FNYEAQ. Trimming at V came to 5 bases and at J to 4 bases, leaving 14 bases not matched to a gene. This CDR3 spans 17 amino acids.

The V call is TRBV7-9, the J call TRBJ2-3, with 12 bases identical to TRBD2. Per germline, CDR1 SEHNR and CDR2 FQNEAQ (reference sequence). There are 18 residues in the CDR3. Unmatched junction bases numbered 7, after V lost 0 bases and J lost 3 bases. CDR3 residues: CASSLARLAGGTTDTQYF. The CDR3 nucleotides read TGTGCCAGCAGCTTAGCGCGCCTAGCGGGGGGGACGACAGATACGCAGTATTTT.

The rearrangement uses TRBV7-9 and TRBJ2-3, with 8 bases lining up with TRBD2. The CDR3 sequence is 15 residues long. Unmatched junction bases numbered 4, after V lost 3 bases and J lost 2 bases. CDR1 is SEHNR, CDR2 FQNEAQ, per germline (reference sequence). The CDR3, as DNA: TGTGCCAGCAGCTTTTTGCGGGGGGCCACAGATACGCAGTATTTT. Amino acid sequence: CASSFLRGATDTQYF.

The rearrangement links TRBV6-5 to TRBJ2-2, with D possibly being TRBD1 (6 bases). CDR3 length equals 14 residues. V lost 2 bases and J 4 bases, leaving 8 bases between the germline ends. Germline V gene lookup returns CDR1 MNHEY and CDR2 SVGAGI. The CDR3 sequence is CASSYLGGTGELFF. In nucleotides, the CDR3 is TGTGCCAGCAGTTACCTAGGGGGCACCGGGGAGCTGTTTTTT.

The chain employs TRBV5-8 and TRBJ2-5, with D possibly being TRBD1 (5 bases). In germline, CDR1 is SGHTS, CDR2 YDEGEE. The CDR3 contains 14 residues. V dropped 1 base and J dropped 4 bases, with 11 bases sitting between them. This CDR3 reads CASSLWNRRETQYF. In DNA form, the CDR3 reads TGTGCCAGCAGCTTGTGGAACAGGAGAGAGACCCAGTACTTC.

This clone has a single count. This rearrangement joins TRBV5-1 to TRBJ1-6; no definite D call. The CDR3 is 17 residues long. Deletions cut 0 bases from V and 0 bases from J, with 10 bases between. Germline lookup yields CDR1 SGHRS and CDR2 YFSETQ. In DNA, the CDR3 is TGCGCCAGCAGCTTGGCCCCACAGAGCTCCTATAATTCACCCCTCCACTTT. It is translated as CASSLAPQSSYNSPLHF.

J is TRBJ1-5 and V is TRBV7-2; D gene unclear. V shed 3 bases and J shed 0 bases, with 3 bases lying between them. Per the germline V gene, CDR1 is SGHTA and CDR2 is FQGNSA. This CDR3 spans 13 amino acids. The CDR3 here is CASSLRSNQPQHF. The CDR3, as DNA: TGTGCCAGCAGCTTGCGTAGCAATCAGCCCCAGCATTTT. The whole variable domain, filled in from reference TRBV7-2 and TRBJ1-5, reads GAGVSQSPSNKVTEKGKDVELRCDPISGHTALYWYRQSLGQGLEFLIYFQGNSAPDKSGLPSDRFSAERTGGSVSTLTIQRTQQEDSAVYLCASSLRSNQPQHFGDGTRLSIL.

The chain is built from TRBV11-2 and TRBJ1-2; D gene ambiguous. The CDR3 has 17 amino acids. Germline loops: CDR1 SGHAT, CDR2 FQNNGV. The V end was cut by 1 base, the J end by 2 bases, with 17 bases between. CDR3: CASSLVLWRRGNYGYTF. In nucleotides, the CDR3 is TGTGCCAGCAGCTTAGTTCTGTGGAGGCGAGGGAACTATGGCTACACCTTC.

V is TRBV30 and J is TRBJ2-1; no firm D call. The CDR3 loop spans 12 amino acids. V lost 2 bases, J lost 2 bases, and 4 bases lay in between. Germline loops: CDR1 GTSNPN, CDR2 SVGIG (reference sequence). In DNA form, the CDR3 reads TGTGCCTGGAGTCAGGCCTACAATGAGCAGTTCTTC. It specifies CAWSQAYNEQFF.

J is TRBJ1-2 and V is TRBV28; 9 nucleotides match TRBD1. Germline V gene data show CDR1 as MDHEN and CDR2 as SYDVKM. The J segment lost 3 bases and the V segment lost 5 bases, leaving 7 bases of the junction unmatched. The CDR3 has 15 amino acids. CDR3 in amino acids: CASSPGTGYDYGYTF. For the CDR3, the DNA is TGTGCCAGCAGTCCCGGGACAGGGTACGACTATGGCTACACCTTC.

Written as DNA, the CDR3 is TGTGCCAGCAGCTTTGGGTCAGGACTAGCGGGCGGGGAGCAGTACTTC. Translated: CASSFGSGLAGGEQYF. The chain combines TRBV7-2 with TRBJ2-7; 11 bases are shared with TRBD2. CDR3 length: 16 amino acids. Trimming at V came to 3 bases and at J to 7 bases, leaving 11 bases not matched to a gene. Germline lookup yields CDR1 SGHTA and CDR2 FQGNSA.

CDR3 in amino acids: CASSEAGPGGQPQHF. The CDR3 coding sequence is TGTGCCAGCAGTGAGGCAGGGCCCGGGGGGCAGCCCCAGCATTTT. The chain joins TRBV2 to TRBJ1-5, with a possible D match to TRBD1 (5 bases). The V end was cut by 3 bases, the J end by 7 bases, with 16 bases between. CDR1 SNHLY and CDR2 FYNNEI come from the germline V gene. This CDR3 spans 15 amino acids.

The chain employs TRBV5-8 and TRBJ1-1; the D is unclear. V was clipped by 1 base and J by 9 bases, with 19 bases between them. Looked up from germline, CDR1 is SGHTS and CDR2 is YDEGEE. The CDR3 is 15 amino acids. CDR3 DNA: TGTGCCAGCAGCTTGCGGGCCACGACCGGGGTCCAAGCTTTCTTT. Translating it yields CASSLRATTGVQAFF.

This rearrangement joins TRBV15 to TRBJ1-1; 10 bases agree with TRBD1. The germline CDR1 and CDR2 sequences are LNHNV and YYDKDF (reference sequence). Germline trimming cut 5 bases from V and 1 base from J; bases unmatched to any gene: 4. The CDR3 is made up of 15 amino acids. In nucleotides, the CDR3 is TGTGCCACCAGCGGGGGACAGGGGAAGAACACTGAAGCTTTCTTT. Translating it yields CATSGGQGKNTEAFF.

This chain uses TRBV9 with TRBJ2-3; tentatively, D is TRBD1 (6 bases). Germline V gene lookup returns CDR1 SGDLS and CDR2 YYNGEE. Trimming pared 0 bases from V and 1 base from J, leaving 9 bases between. The CDR3 is made up of 15 amino acids. The CDR3 loop is CASSVGAGGTDTQYF. CDR3 nucleotides: TGTGCCAGCAGCGTAGGGGCAGGGGGCACAGATACGCAGTATTTT. Complete variable domain (other parts from reference TRBV9 and TRBJ2-3): DSGVTQTPKHLITATGQRVTLRCSPRSGDLSVYWYQQSLDQGLQFLIQYYNGEERAKGNILERFSAQQFPDLHSELNLSSLELGDSALYFCASSVGAGGTDTQYFGPGTRLTVL.

The chain carries TRBV29-1 and TRBJ2-7; the D is unclear. Germline assignment: CDR1 SQVTM and CDR2 ANQGSEA. This CDR3 comprises 14 residues. The V and J ends lost 0 bases and 2 bases respectively, with 11 bases between them. CDR3 residues: CSVEDGPYPYEQYF. The CDR3 nucleotides are TGCAGCGTTGAAGATGGGCCATATCCCTACGAGCAGTACTTC.

There are a few counts of this clone. The V and J genes are TRBV28 and TRBJ2-7; 7 nucleotides match TRBD1. The CDR3 has 14 amino acids. V was clipped by 7 bases and J by 1 base; unmatched bases: 7. Germline V lookup: CDR1 MDHEN, CDR2 SYDVKM. The CDR3 sequence is CASIPGQSSYEQYF. The CDR3 bases are TGTGCCAGCATCCCGGGACAGTCGTCCTACGAGCAGTACTTC.